A single sample gave rise to the 6 T cell receptor beta chains below, sequenced in a study of blood T cell repertoires in COVID-19. Data came from immunoSEQ multiplex PCR; TCRdb stores just in-frame clones and leaves some out. The sample includes a few hundred thousand clones, about 80% of them seen just once. The material sequenced was PBMCs or T cells enriched from blood (not recorded which). The receptors here all came from a man aged 30-40 years with acute COVID-19.

The chain links TRBV9 to TRBJ2-1, with a tentative D call TRBD2 (6 bases). The CDR3 covers 14 residues. Trimming removed 1 base at V and 5 bases at J, with 10 bases between. CDR1 and CDR2 from the germline V gene are SGDLS and YYNGEE. As DNA, the CDR3 is TGTGCCAGCAGCGTAATTTCGGGGGACAATGAGCAGTTCTTC. It specifies CASSVISGDNEQFF.

This chain uses TRBV24-1 with TRBJ2-5, with D possibly being TRBD2 (6 bases). The CDR3 is made up of 14 amino acids. Germline V gene sequence: CDR1 KGHDR, CDR2 SFDVKD. Trimming cost V 5 bases and J 5 bases, with 14 bases left between them. The CDR3 region is CATSVGPRGETQYF. The CDR3 nucleotides are TGTGCCACCAGTGTCGGTCCCCGGGGGGAGACCCAGTACTTC.

V is TRBV14 and J is TRBJ2-1, with 8 bases identical to TRBD2. CDR1 and CDR2 from the germline V gene are SGHDN and FVKESK. Unmatched junction bases numbered 5, after V lost 0 bases and J lost 10 bases. This CDR3 comprises 14 residues. The CDR3 nucleotides read TGTGCCAGCAGCCAAGATCACCTAGCGGGCGAGCAGTTCTTC. Amino acid sequence: CASSQDHLAGEQFF.

V is TRBV24-1 and J is TRBJ2-1, with D perhaps TRBD2 (6 bases). V lost 4 bases to trimming and J lost 6 bases, with 12 bases between them. The CDR3 has 14 residues. Per the germline V gene, CDR1 is KGHDR and CDR2 is SFDVKD. CDR3 loop: CATSDSSGSNEQFF. The CDR3 coding sequence is TGTGCCACCAGTGACTCCAGCGGGTCCAATGAGCAGTTCTTC.

V usage is TRBV9 and J usage is TRBJ1-2; 12 bases fit TRBD1. V lost 5 bases to trimming and J lost 4 bases; unmatched junction nucleotides: 9. The germline gives CDR1 SGDLS, CDR2 YYNGEE. CDR3 length: 16 amino acids. CDR3 sequence reads: CASRPGQGAGGYGYTF. The CDR3 bases are TGTGCCAGCAGACCGGGACAGGGGGCTGGTGGCTATGGCTACACCTTC.

The rearrangement uses TRBV27 and TRBJ2-1, with TRBD2 matching 12 bases. The ends lost 5 bases at V and 2 bases at J; junction bases unmatched: 7. Per the germline V gene, CDR1 is MNHEY and CDR2 is SMNVEV (reference sequence). The CDR3 has 17 amino acids. CDR3 residues: CASSKWTSGVTYNEQFF. The DNA of the CDR3 is TGTGCCAGCAGTAAATGGACTAGCGGGGTGACCTACAATGAGCAGTTCTTC.